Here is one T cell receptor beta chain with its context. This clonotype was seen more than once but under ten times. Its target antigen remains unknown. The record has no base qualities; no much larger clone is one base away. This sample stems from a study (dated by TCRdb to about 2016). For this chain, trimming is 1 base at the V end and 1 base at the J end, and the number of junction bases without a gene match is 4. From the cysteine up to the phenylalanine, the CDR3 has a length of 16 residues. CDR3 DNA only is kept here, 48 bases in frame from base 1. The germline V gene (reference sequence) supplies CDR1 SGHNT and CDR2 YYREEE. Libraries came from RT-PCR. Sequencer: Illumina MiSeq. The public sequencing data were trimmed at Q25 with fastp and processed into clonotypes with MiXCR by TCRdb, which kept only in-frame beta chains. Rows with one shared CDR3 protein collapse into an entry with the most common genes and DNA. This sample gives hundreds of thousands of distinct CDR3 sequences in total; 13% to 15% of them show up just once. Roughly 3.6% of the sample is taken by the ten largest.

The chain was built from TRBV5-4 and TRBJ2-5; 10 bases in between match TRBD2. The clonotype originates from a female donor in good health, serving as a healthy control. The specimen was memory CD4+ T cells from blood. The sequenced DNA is TGTGCCAGCAGCTTGACTAGCGGGAACCTCCAAGAGACCCAGTACTTC. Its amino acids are CASSLTSGNLQETQYF.